These 15 T cell receptor beta chains originate from one sample sequenced in a study of technical replicates of blood from a few donors. Using immunoSEQ multiplex PCR, the repertoire was profiled, and TCRdb retains in-frame clones only, with some absent. Here the sample spans around 68,000 clones, roughly nine tenths being singletons. Sequenced: T cells isolated from PBMCs. All receptors derive from a human donor in good health. Some clones in this sample may be carry-over from other donors' samples.

The chain links TRBV7-9 to TRBJ1-2; D might be TRBD1 (5 bases). Germline V gene data show CDR1 as SEHNR and CDR2 as FQNEAQ (reference sequence). Deletions cut 1 base from V and 6 bases from J, with 12 bases between. The length of the CDR3 is 14 residues. Written as DNA, the CDR3 is TGTGCCAGCAGCTTAGTTATCAGGGTTGATGGCTACACCTTC. Protein: CASSLVIRVDGYTF.

This chain connects TRBV2 to TRBJ1-2, with TRBD1 matching over 7 bases. Trimming removed 6 bases from V and 2 bases from J; junction bases left unmatched: 9. CDR1 is SNHLY and CDR2 is FYNNEI in the germline V gene. There are 15 residues in the CDR3. The CDR3 DNA reads TGTGCCAGCAGGCGGGGACAGTCGCGGAACTATGGCTACACCTTC. Residues: CASRRGQSRNYGYTF. The full variable domain, with the rest looked up from reference TRBV2 and TRBJ1-2, is EPEVTQTPSHQVTQMGQEVILRCVPISNHLYFYWYRQILGQKVEFLVSFYNNEISEKSEIFDDQFSVERPDGSNFTLKIRSTKLEDSAMYFCASRRGQSRNYGYTFGSGTRLTVV.

This chain links TRBV7-7 with TRBJ2-2; 7 bases are shared with TRBD1. The germline V gene encodes CDR1 SSHAT and CDR2 FNYEAQ (reference sequence). V was clipped by 4 bases and J by 8 bases; unmatched bases: 13. The CDR3 has 16 residues. The CDR3 sequence is CASSSLDRVDFGELFF. Here the CDR3 DNA reads TGTGCCAGCAGCTCACTAGACAGGGTAGATTTTGGGGAGCTGTTTTTT. The whole variable domain, filled in from reference TRBV7-7 and TRBJ2-2, reads GAGVSQSPRYKVTKRGQDVTLRCDPISSHATLYWYQQALGQGPEFLTYFNYEAQPDKSGLPSDRFSAERPEGSISTLTIQRTEQRDSAMYRCASSSLDRVDFGELFFGEGSRLTVL.

The chain combines TRBV19 with TRBJ2-5; tentatively, D is TRBD1 (6 bases). The DNA end is a closer match to TRBJ2-7, so the J assignment may be wrong. This CDR3 has 13 amino acids. Germline CDR1 reads LNHDA; CDR2 reads SQIVND (reference sequence). The CDR3, as DNA: TGTGCCAGTAGTTCAGGGGTCTCCTACGAGCAGTACTTC. Its protein product is CASSSGVSYEQYF.

The CDR3 spells CAISESSGRRRVETQYF. In DNA, the CDR3 is TGTGCCATCAGTGAGTCTTCTGGACGCCGGCGGGTCGAGACCCAGTACTTC. This sequence joins TRBV10-3 and TRBJ2-5, with D possibly being TRBD2 (5 bases). The germline CDR1 and CDR2 sequences are ENHRY and SYGVKD. The V and J ends lost 0 bases and 5 bases respectively, with 19 bases between them. The CDR3 covers 17 residues.

The chain has TRBV29-1 and TRBJ2-7; D is undetermined. Germline CDR1 reads SQVTM; CDR2 reads ANQGSEA. V gave up 2 bases and J gave up 2 bases, with 10 bases separating them. The CDR3 sequence is 13 residues long. The CDR3 nucleotides are TGCAGCGTTGAATATGGCGGAACCTACGAGCAGTACTTC. Its translation: CSVEYGGTYEQYF.

The rearrangement uses TRBV4-2 and TRBJ1-5; D gene uncertain. The V gene's germline CDR1 is LGHNA and CDR2 YNFKEQ. Trimming took off 4 bases at V and 0 bases at J, with 4 bases between the two ends. CDR3 size: 13 residues. The CDR3 DNA is TGTGCCAGCAGCCTATATAGCAATCAGCCCCAGCATTTT. Protein sequence: CASSLYSNQPQHF.

V usage is TRBV9 and J usage is TRBJ2-1; no clear D. Trimming cost V 4 bases and J 6 bases, with 17 bases left between them. This CDR3 has 15 residues. Germline CDR1 is SGDLS and CDR2 is YYNGEE. The CDR3 sequence is CASSTRNSKPNEQFF. In DNA form, the CDR3 reads TGTGCCAGCAGCACCCGAAACAGCAAACCCAATGAGCAGTTCTTC.

This CDR3 is CASSTSRLDTQYF. In DNA, the CDR3 is TGTGCCAGCAGCACCTCTAGGTTAGATACGCAGTATTTT. The V call is TRBV7-3, the J call TRBJ2-3, with D hard to call. V was shortened by 5 bases and J by 5 bases, with 11 bases between the two germline ends. Germline values: CDR1 SGHTA, CDR2 FQGTGA. The CDR3 extends over 13 amino acids. The complete variable domain, with remaining parts taken from reference TRBV7-3 and TRBJ2-3, reads GAGVSQTPSNKVTEKGKYVELRCDPISGHTALYWYRQSLGQGPEFLIYFQGTGAADDSGLPNDRFFAVRPEGSVSTLKIQRTERGDSAVYLCASSTSRLDTQYFGPGTRLTVL.

This clone came up a few times. The rearrangement links TRBV11-2 to TRBJ1-2; D ambiguous. Trimming removed 3 bases at V and 4 bases at J, with 12 bases between. CDR3 length: 14 residues. Germline lookup yields CDR1 SGHAT and CDR2 FQNNGV. Here the CDR3 DNA reads TGTGCCAGCAGCTTCCAGGCAGTACCCTATGGCTACACCTTC. Translating gives CASSFQAVPYGYTF.

This sequence joins TRBV5-1 and TRBJ1-2, with a tentative D call TRBD1 (5 bases). The CDR3 runs to 11 residues. The ends were cut back, 0 bases at V and 10 bases at J, with 7 bases in the middle. CDR1 and CDR2 from the germline V gene are SGHRS and YFSETQ. The CDR3 sequence: CASSLGGDYTF. CDR3 DNA sequence: TGCGCCAGCAGCTTGGGGGGGGACTACACCTTC.

The chain uses TRBV30 and TRBJ2-5, with 12 bases identical to TRBD2. The CDR3 contains 14 residues. The trim removed 4 bases at V and 5 bases at J, leaving 5 bases unmatched. Germline V gene sequence: CDR1 GTSNPN, CDR2 SVGIG (reference sequence). This CDR3 is CAWMRLAGEETQYF. CDR3 DNA sequence: TGTGCCTGGATGAGACTAGCGGGGGAGGAGACCCAGTACTTC.

The J gene is TRBJ1-5, the V gene TRBV6-6; 7 positions agree with TRBD1. Germline-derived CDR1 and CDR2 are MNHNY and SVGAGI (reference sequence). V was pared by 2 bases and J by 1 base, with 2 bases of the junction left unmatched. This CDR3 has 15 residues. CDR3 sequence: CASSYPTGSNQPQHF. Here the CDR3 DNA reads TGTGCCAGCAGTTACCCGACAGGGAGCAATCAGCCCCAGCATTTT.

This sequence joins TRBV6-5 and TRBJ2-1, with D perhaps matching TRBD2 (5 bases). This CDR3 is built from 14 residues. The V gene's germline CDR1 is MNHEY and CDR2 SVGAGI. The V end lost 6 bases, the J end lost 6 bases, and 15 bases lay between the germline ends. The CDR3 is CASSSPGLTNEQFF. CDR3 sequence (DNA): TGTGCCAGCAGCTCACCCGGACTTACCAATGAGCAGTTCTTC.

The gene calls are TRBV6-1 and TRBJ2-3, with 11 bases identical to TRBD2. This CDR3 is built from 18 residues. Germline loops: CDR1 MNHNS, CDR2 SASEGT. V lost 4 bases to trimming and J lost 1 base; unmatched junction nucleotides: 10. The CDR3 spells CASSGLAGGYRRTDTQYF. The DNA for the CDR3 is TGTGCCAGCAGTGGTCTAGCGGGAGGCTACCGACGCACAGATACGCAGTATTTT.